This T cell receptor beta chain was recorded in a study of T cell changes during pregnancy in multiple sclerosis. Only in-frame clones appear in the TCRdb table, and some are missing; sequencing was by immunoSEQ multiplex PCR. The sample yields approximately 39,000 clones, approximately 94% seen once. V was clipped by 3 bases and J by 0 bases, with 13 bases between them. The CDR3 is 16 amino acids. Germline lookup yields CDR1 SGDLS and CDR2 YYNGEE. This chain joins TRBV9 and TRBJ1-3; D is ambiguous. The receptor was isolated from a female donor with multiple sclerosis, enrolled in a pregnancy study. The sample was CD4+ T cells from peripheral blood mononuclear cells, taken in the second trimester of pregnancy. In nucleotides, the CDR3 is TGTGCCAGCAGCGACCGCCTAGCGGACTCTGGAAACACCATATATTTT. Its protein is CASSDRLADSGNTIYF.